Following are 30 T cell receptor beta chains from one sample sequenced in a study of vaccination and CD4 T cells after COVID-19. This sample's treatment: approximately 9-day PBMC culture with coronavirus spike peptide pools or control peptides (ViraFEST assay). Once obtained from cultured CD4+ T cells, the DNA was sequenced using the Oncomine TCR Beta short-read assay. MiXCR was run by TCRdb on the PCR reads, yielding one entry per CDR3 protein. This table holds 15,000 to 20,000 distinct CDR3 sequences, around four fifths found once. For these TCRs, the target antigens are not known. The specimen comprised CD4+ T cells from blood, cultured in vitro, sampled after SARS-CoV-2 vaccination. The receptors were gathered from a human donor who received a COVID-19 vaccine.

This chain joins TRBV2 and TRBJ2-5; perhaps TRBD2 as D (6 bases). V was shortened by 11 bases and J by 2 bases, with 12 bases between the two germline ends. Per the germline V gene, CDR1 is SNHLY and CDR2 is FYNNEI. This CDR3 has 12 amino acids. The CDR3 sequence: CASVGGQETQYF. CDR3 DNA: TGTGCCTCGGTGGGGGGTCAAGAGACCCAGTACTTC.

This sequence joins TRBV5-1 and TRBJ2-1; D unresolved. V was clipped by 0 bases and J by 0 bases, with 7 bases between them. Germline V gene sequence: CDR1 SGHRS, CDR2 YFSETQ. The CDR3 extends over 15 amino acids. CDR3 protein: CASSLGGSSYNEQFF. Here the CDR3 DNA reads TGCGCCAGCAGCTTGGGTGGAAGCTCCTACAATGAGCAGTTCTTC.

The chain is built from TRBV19 and TRBJ1-4; 9 nucleotides align to TRBD1. Trimming removed 5 bases from V and 1 base from J; junction bases left unmatched: 2. Germline assignment: CDR1 LNHDA and CDR2 SQIVND (reference sequence). The CDR3 runs to 15 residues. The CDR3 region has the DNA TGTGCCAGTAGTGCGGACAGGGGAACTAATGAAAAACTGTTTTTT. This codes for CASSADRGTNEKLFF.

This CDR3 reads CASSLAGGGKTDTEAFF. CDR3 nucleotide sequence: TGTGCCAGCAGCTTAGCTGGAGGGGGCAAAACCGACACTGAAGCTTTCTTT. The chain links TRBV7-9 to TRBJ1-1; 7 nucleotides line up with TRBD1. The CDR3 totals 17 residues. Germline assignment: CDR1 SEHNR and CDR2 FQNEAQ (reference sequence). J gave up 3 bases and V 0 bases, and 10 bases lay outside the gene matches.

The genes are TRBV19 and TRBJ1-2; TRBD1 might be the D (5 bases). Looked up from germline, CDR1 is LNHDA and CDR2 is SQIVND (reference sequence). The CDR3 runs 12 residues. Trimming took 3 bases from V and 8 from J, leaving 10 bases between them. CDR3 in DNA: TGTGCCAGTAGTATGGGGCAGCCGGGCTACACCTTC. Protein product: CASSMGQPGYTF.

The CDR3 protein is CASSIRPGVAYEQYF. DNA for the CDR3: TGTGCCAGTAGTATTCGACCGGGGGTGGCTTACGAGCAGTACTTC. The chain employs TRBV19 and TRBJ2-7, with a possible D match to TRBD2 (6 bases). Germline V lookup: CDR1 LNHDA, CDR2 SQIVND (reference sequence). V lost 3 bases and J 4 bases, leaving 16 bases between the germline ends. The CDR3 has 15 amino acids.

J is TRBJ2-1 and V is TRBV7-9; D may match TRBD1 or TRBD2 (5 bases each). Germline CDR1 and CDR2: SEHNR and FQNEAQ (reference sequence). V lost 1 base to trimming and J lost 7 bases, with 14 bases between them. CDR3 length: 15 residues. CDR3 sequence reads: CASSLGLGAPNEQFF. CDR3 bases: TGTGCCAGCAGCTTAGGGCTCGGGGCACCAAATGAGCAGTTCTTC.

The genes are TRBV25-1 and TRBJ2-3; weak D call: TRBD2 (6 bases). The CDR3 spans 17 residues. V gave up 7 bases and J gave up 0 bases, with 20 bases separating them. The germline V gene has CDR1 MGHDK and CDR2 SYGVNS. The CDR3, as DNA: TGTGCCAGCAACCCATGGGAGGCGGCCCAGAGCACAGATACGCAGTATTTT. Amino acids: CASNPWEAAQSTDTQYF.

The table lists this clonotype with a count of one. This chain links TRBV19 with TRBJ1-2; D gene unclear. Germline V lookup: CDR1 LNHDA, CDR2 SQIVND (reference sequence). This CDR3 has 13 amino acids. The V end was cut by 9 bases, the J end by 5 bases, with 16 bases between. CDR3 in amino acids: CASSRPPSYGYTF. The CDR3 nucleotides read TGTGCCAGCTCCCGGCCCCCGTCGTATGGCTACACCTTC.

The chain is built from TRBV7-6 and TRBJ1-2, with 7 positions matching TRBD1. CDR1 is SGHVS and CDR2 is FNYEAQ in the germline V gene. The CDR3 extends over 15 amino acids. With 4 bases clipped from V and 4 bases from J, the junction kept 9 bases outside the gene matches. CDR3 in DNA: TGTGCCAGCAGCTCGACCGGGACAGAGATCTATGGCTACACCTTC. It yields the protein CASSSTGTEIYGYTF. The full variable domain, rest sourced from reference TRBV7-6 and TRBJ1-2, is GAGVSQSPRYKVTKRGQDVALRCDPISGHVSLYWYRQALGQGPEFLTYFNYEAQQDKSGLPNDRFSAERPEGSISTLTIQRTEQRDSAMYRCASSSTGTEIYGYTFGSGTRLTVV.

This chain joins TRBV20-1 and TRBJ2-5; 16 bases agree with TRBD2. The CDR3 covers 19 residues. V shed 1 base and J 4 bases; nucleotides not matched to a gene: 12. In germline, CDR1 is DFQATT, CDR2 SNEGSKA (reference sequence). CDR3 sequence: CSARVGFGTSGGARETQYF. CDR3 in DNA: TGCAGTGCTAGAGTGGGGTTTGGGACTAGCGGGGGGGCCAGAGAGACCCAGTACTTC.

The genes are TRBV7-3 and TRBJ2-5, with 13 positions matching TRBD2. The J segment lost 5 bases and the V segment lost 5 bases, leaving 5 bases of the junction unmatched. The CDR3 contains 15 residues. Germline lookup yields CDR1 SGHTA and CDR2 FQGTGA. The CDR3 nucleotides are TGTGCCAGCAGCCCAGGACTAGCGGGGGTTGAGACCCAGTACTTC. Amino acids: CASSPGLAGVETQYF.

This clonotype was recorded only once. The V and J genes are TRBV5-6 and TRBJ2-3, with a tentative D call TRBD1 (6 bases). CDR3 length: 13 residues. V lost 1 base and J lost 5, with 8 bases in between. The germline V gene has CDR1 SGHDT and CDR2 YYEEEE. CDR3: CASSLSRGDTQYF. DNA of the CDR3: TGTGCCAGCAGCTTGAGCAGGGGAGATACGCAGTATTTT. Supplemented by reference TRBV5-6 and TRBJ2-3, the full variable domain reads DAGVTQSPTHLIKTRGQQVTLRCSPKSGHDTVSWYQQALGQGPQFIFQYYEEEERQRGNFPDRFSGHQFPNYSSELNVNALLLGDSALYLCASSLSRGDTQYFGPGTRLTVL.

This chain connects TRBV12-3 or TRBV12-4 to TRBJ1-1; weak D call: TRBD1 (5 bases). This CDR3 has 12 residues. V dropped 6 bases and J dropped 8 bases, with 13 bases sitting between them. The CDR3 DNA reads as TGTGCCAGCAGGGGGAGGGGTGTCGAAGCTTTCTTT. This translates into CASRGRGVEAFF.

This clonotype was seen a handful of times. The CDR3 loop is CSARMAYGYTF. Written as DNA, the CDR3 is TGCAGTGCTAGAATGGCCTATGGCTACACCTTC. The chain uses TRBV20-1 and TRBJ1-2, with no clear D. V lost 2 bases, J lost 4 bases, and 5 bases lay in between. CDR1 and CDR2 (germline): DFQATT, SNEGSKA (reference sequence). The CDR3 sequence is 11 residues long.

This chain joins TRBV7-2 and TRBJ1-5; D remains ambiguous. The germline CDR1 and CDR2 sequences are SGHTA and FQGNSA. V lost 1 base to trimming and J lost 1 base, with 11 bases between them. This CDR3 spans 16 amino acids. The CDR3 coding sequence is TGTGCCAGCAGCTTAGGTGGCGGGATGAGCAATCAGCCCCAGCATTTT. Its protein product is CASSLGGGMSNQPQHF.

About this clonotype itself: Relative to the germline gene, one junction end is altered; a read error may explain this. The rearrangement links TRBV5-1 to TRBJ2-5; D might be TRBD1 (8 bases). The CDR3 spans 15 residues. CDR1 and CDR2 from the germline V gene are SGHRS and YFSETQ. In DNA form, the CDR3 reads TGTGCCAGCAGCTTAACAGGGGGGGAAGGAGAGACCCAGTACTTC. It codes for CASSLTGGEGETQYF.

The CDR3 region has the DNA TGTGCCAGCAGCCTAAGACAGGGGGCATTGGAAGAGACCCAGTACTTC. As protein: CASSLRQGALEETQYF. The J gene is TRBJ2-5, the V gene TRBV7-8, with 10 bases identical to TRBD1. Germline CDR1 reads SGHVS; CDR2 reads FQNEAQ. This CDR3 has 16 amino acids. The V segment lost 5 bases and the J segment 3 bases; nucleotides outside the gene matches: 9.

The chain employs TRBV20-1 and TRBJ2-1; 11 bases map to TRBD1. The CDR3 runs to 15 residues. V trimming: 3 bases; J trimming: 4 bases; junction bases outside the gene matches: 5. Germline V gene data show CDR1 as DFQATT and CDR2 as SNEGSKA (reference sequence). The CDR3 DNA is TGCAGTGCTAGCCCGGGACAGGGGGTTTACAATGAGCAGTTCTTC. It is translated as CSASPGQGVYNEQFF.

The V call is TRBV5-1, the J call TRBJ2-3; D call uncertain. The germline CDR1 and CDR2 sequences are SGHRS and YFSETQ. V gave up 0 bases and J gave up 1 base, with 9 bases separating them. The CDR3 is made up of 15 amino acids. CDR3 nucleotide sequence: TGCGCCAGCAGCTTGGAGGGTAGTGGCACAGATACGCAGTATTTT. Encoded protein: CASSLEGSGTDTQYF.

The chain is built from TRBV20-1 and TRBJ2-3; D ambiguous. The CDR3 runs 14 residues. V lost 3 bases and J lost 1, with 11 bases in between. Germline V gene lookup returns CDR1 DFQATT and CDR2 SNEGSKA (reference sequence). CDR3 bases: TGCAGTGCTAGTAGGGCAGGTGGCACAGATACGCAGTATTTT. Translating it yields CSASRAGGTDTQYF.

The chain links TRBV12-3 or TRBV12-4 to TRBJ1-6; no reliable D call. The CDR3 length is 12 residues. The V and J ends lost 6 bases and 3 bases respectively, with 3 bases between them. In nucleotides, the CDR3 is TGTGCCAGCAGCTTCTATAATTCACCCCTCCACTTT. Translated, it gives CASSFYNSPLHF.

V is TRBV7-9 and J is TRBJ1-6, with TRBD1 as a possible D gene (6 bases). V was shortened by 1 base and J by 5 bases, with 12 bases between the two germline ends. This CDR3 comprises 16 residues. Germline V gene data show CDR1 as SEHNR and CDR2 as FQNEAQ (reference sequence). CDR3 sequence: CASSLVYRGHNSPLHF. The DNA of the CDR3 is TGTGCCAGCAGCTTAGTATATCGGGGGCATAATTCACCCCTCCACTTT.

The chain joins TRBV6-2 or TRBV6-3 to TRBJ1-2, with unresolved D. The length of the CDR3 is 12 residues. V lost 5 bases and J lost 7, with 11 bases in between. The germline gives CDR1 MNHEY, CDR2 SVGEGT. The DNA for the CDR3 is TGTGCCAGCAGTCGGAGAGGTGGTGGCTACACCTTC. This translates into CASSRRGGGYTF.

CDR3 nucleotide sequence: TGTGCCAGCAGCCTTCGGGACCGCCGCACAGATACGCAGTATTTT. Amino acid sequence: CASSLRDRRTDTQYF. V gene TRBV7-9 combines with J gene TRBJ2-3, with D tentatively TRBD1 or TRBD2 (5 bases each). CDR1 and CDR2 from the germline V gene are SEHNR and FQNEAQ (reference sequence). The CDR3 contains 15 residues. The V gene lost 5 bases and the J gene lost 1 base, with 13 bases spanning the gap.

The chain uses TRBV20-1 and TRBJ1-2, with D perhaps TRBD1 (5 bases). CDR1 DFQATT and CDR2 SNEGSKA come from the germline V gene (reference sequence). V dropped 1 base and J dropped 4 bases, with 10 bases sitting between them. This CDR3 is 13 amino acids long. The CDR3 loop reads CSARVGGIYGYTF. The CDR3 DNA is TGCAGTGCTAGAGTCGGGGGGATCTATGGCTACACCTTC.

The chain uses TRBV30 and TRBJ2-3; 13 nucleotides align to TRBD2. V shed 3 bases and J 13 bases; nucleotides not matched to a gene: 10. The CDR3 totals 14 residues. Per the germline V gene, CDR1 is GTSNPN and CDR2 is SVGIG (reference sequence). The CDR3 region is CAWRLTSGGSPEYF. CDR3 sequence (DNA): TGTGCCTGGAGGTTGACTAGCGGGGGGTCTCCGGAGTATTTT. The full variable domain, rest sourced from reference TRBV30 and TRBJ2-3, is SQTIHQWPATLVQPVGSPLSLECTVEGTSNPNLYWYRQAAGRGLQLLFYSVGIGQISSEVPQNLSASRPQDRQFILSSKKLLLSDSGFYLCAWRLTSGGSPEYFGPGTRLTVL.

This clonotype was seen just once. The chain uses TRBV7-9 and TRBJ1-2; 11 bases fit TRBD1. V lost 5 bases and J lost 4; bases outside the gene matches: 3. Germline CDR1 reads SEHNR; CDR2 reads FQNEAQ (reference sequence). CDR3 length: 14 residues. The CDR3 bases are TGTGCCAGCAGCCTAGGACAGGGGGCCTATGGCTACACCTTC. Translation gives CASSLGQGAYGYTF.

This clonotype occurred once. The chain has TRBV6-1 and TRBJ2-5, with 7 bases aligning to TRBD1. This CDR3 has 14 amino acids. V gave up 3 bases and J gave up 3 bases; unmatched junction bases: 4. The V gene's germline CDR1 is MNHNS and CDR2 SASEGT. In nucleotides, the CDR3 is TGTGCCAGCAGTGAGCAAGACAGGGAAGAGACCCAGTACTTC. Its translation is CASSEQDREETQYF.

This rearrangement joins TRBV7-2 to TRBJ2-1, with TRBD2 matching over 11 bases. Germline V gene lookup returns CDR1 SGHTA and CDR2 FQGNSA. Trimming removed 0 bases from V and 4 bases from J; junction bases left unmatched: 5. This CDR3 spans 17 amino acids. The CDR3 DNA reads as TGTGCCAGCAGCTTAGCGTTAGCGGGGGGGCTATACAATGAGCAGTTCTTC. This translates into CASSLALAGGLYNEQFF.